This T cell receptor beta chain was profiled in a study of cytomegalovirus exposure and HLA in healthy donors. Study-wide findings and caveats: In vitro, a few CMV-associated chains proved specific for CMV antigens.

Primers for the PCR totalled 60 Vbeta and 13 Jbeta. The table came from immunoSEQ multiplex PCR; TCRdb's copy has only in-frame clones and leaves some out. Among some 110,000 clones, roughly three quarters were seen once, and the ten largest hold about 1.7%. The germline V gene has CDR1 MDHEN and CDR2 SYDVKM. V gave up 5 bases and J gave up 4 bases, with 5 bases separating them. This CDR3 is 12 amino acids long. Of note for this clone: The target antigen is unknown.

The chain uses TRBV28 and TRBJ1-4; D is ambiguous. Sequences were obtained from PBMCs. The sequence was collected from a woman aged 40 to 49 in good health and CMV-seronegative. The CDR3 region is CASSPYNEKLFF. CDR3 bases: TGTGCCAGCAGTCCGTATAATGAAAAACTGTTTTTT.